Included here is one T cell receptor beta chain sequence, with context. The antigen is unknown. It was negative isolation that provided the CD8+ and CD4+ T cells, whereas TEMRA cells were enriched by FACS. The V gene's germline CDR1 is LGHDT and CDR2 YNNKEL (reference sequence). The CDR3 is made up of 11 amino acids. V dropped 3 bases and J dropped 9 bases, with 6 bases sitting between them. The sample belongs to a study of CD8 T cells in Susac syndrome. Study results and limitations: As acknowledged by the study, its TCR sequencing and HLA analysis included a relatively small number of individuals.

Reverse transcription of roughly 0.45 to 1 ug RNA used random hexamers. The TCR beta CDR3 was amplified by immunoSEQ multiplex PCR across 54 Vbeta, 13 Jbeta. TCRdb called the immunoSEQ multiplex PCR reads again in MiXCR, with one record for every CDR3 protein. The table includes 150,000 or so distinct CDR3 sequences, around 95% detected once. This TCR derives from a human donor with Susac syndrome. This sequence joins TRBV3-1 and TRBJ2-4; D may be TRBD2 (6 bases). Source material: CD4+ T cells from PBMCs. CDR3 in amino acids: CASSHSGIQYF. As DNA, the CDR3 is TGTGCCAGCAGCCATAGCGGCATTCAGTACTTC.